This TCR beta chain was documented in a study of blood T cells in healthy people across ages. This CDR3 contains 13 residues. Germline V gives CDR1 MGHRA, CDR2 YSYEKL. Together with a sample-barcoded 5' primer, a J-beta primer mix was included in a second PCR lasting about 6 to 12 cycles. One entry per CDR3 protein, called by TCRdb with MiXCR from the 5' RACE reads. The sample has about 2 million distinct CDR3 sequences, 40% to 55% seen once. V and J are TRBV4-1 and TRBJ2-7; 8 positions match TRBD1. The clonotype was recovered from a woman in her thirties or forties in good health. The sequenced sample consisted of blood. The CDR3 reads CAGKATGELKQYF. CDR3 nucleotide sequence: TGCGCTGGTAAGGCGACAGGGGAGCTCAAGCAGTACTTC.